The 2 T cell receptor beta chains below come from one sample, sequenced in a study of T cells after yellow fever vaccination. Each CDR3 protein is one row after TCRdb ran MiXCR on the 5' RACE reads. The sample records 250,000 to 300,000 distinct CDR3 sequences, 7.5% to 9% being singletons. The sample was CD4+ T cells sorted from PBMCs, taken 5 days after the yellow fever booster vaccination. The receptors were gathered from a man younger than 35 who received the YFV17D yellow fever vaccine.

The table lists this clonotype with a few counts. The chain joins TRBV5-1 to TRBJ1-4, with D tentatively TRBD1 (5 bases). V lost 5 bases to trimming and J lost 8 bases, with 19 bases between them. The CDR3 sequence is 15 residues long. CDR1 and CDR2 (germline): SGHRS, YFSETQ. The CDR3 bases are TGCGCCAGCAGTTTTGCTTGGGACGGCGGCGAAAAACTGTTTTTT. Encoded protein: CASSFAWDGGEKLFF. The whole variable domain, filled in from reference TRBV5-1 and TRBJ1-4, reads KAGVTQTPRYLIKTRGQQVTLSCSPISGHRSVSWYQQTPGQGLQFLFEYFSETQRNKGNFPGRFSGRQFSNSRSEMNVSTLELGDSALYLCASSFAWDGGEKLFFGSGTQLSVL.

This clonotype occurred a few times. V and J are TRBV11-2 and TRBJ2-1, with 8 bases that match TRBD1. This CDR3 region has 16 residues. Germline trimming cut 3 bases from V and 8 bases from J; bases unmatched to any gene: 12. CDR1 is SGHAT, CDR2 FQNNGV, per germline. The CDR3 here is CASSFNRGYRNHEQFF. The CDR3 nucleotides read TGTGCCAGCAGCTTCAACAGGGGGTATCGTAATCATGAGCAGTTCTTC.